A selection of T cell receptor beta chains follows, all from one sample in a study of graft-versus-host responses after intestinal transplantation. Sequencing used immunoSEQ multiplex PCR; TCRdb keeps in-frame clones, though not all of them. The sample has approximately 70,000 clones; around nine tenths are singletons. The source was bone marrow, collected 700 to 850 days after intestinal transplantation. These receptors all stem from a human patient who received an intestinal transplant, so some T cells may come from the graft donor. The conserved cysteine and the conserved F or W are not part of the CDR3 here.

CDR3	V	J
ASSLGVGNSPLH	TRBV7-9	TRBJ1-6
ASSLEGEPNYGYT	TRBV5-1	TRBJ1-2
ASSYGGEGYNEQF	TRBV6-5	TRBJ2-1
AWNLAGVADTQY	TRBV30	TRBJ2-3
ASSLVLSSDSPLH	TRBV28	TRBJ1-6
ATSREGEGTAESYWETQY	TRBV15	TRBJ2-5
ASGPDLPNTGELF	TRBV12-5	TRBJ2-2
ASSSVMGSDTQY	TRBV7-9	TRBJ2-3
ASSLGPEAF	TRBV11-2	TRBJ1-1
ASSYTSGRAYYEQF	TRBV13	TRBJ2-1
ATSRRTRGFQETQY	TRBV15	TRBJ2-5
ASSGLRDRDPGANVLT	TRBV28	TRBJ2-6
ASSDISRGLYGYT	TRBV5-6	TRBJ1-2
ASSDSVSGANVLT	TRBV6-4	TRBJ2-6
ASSRGLAGGNNEQF	TRBV4-1	TRBJ2-1
ASSLTLSLVGRVDTQY	TRBV11-2	TRBJ2-3
ASRSHGGLGTDTQY	TRBV28	TRBJ2-3
ASSQNPGSPDYGYT	TRBV5-1	TRBJ1-2
ASTATESPNYGYT	TRBV2	TRBJ1-2
ASSLERDRGDNEQF	TRBV7-3	TRBJ2-1
ASTRGQGYNSPLH	TRBV6-5	TRBJ1-6
ASSEGARTEAF	TRBV19	TRBJ1-1
ASSPLRAGGNEQY	TRBV18	TRBJ2-7
ASSSYRVTSSYNEQF	TRBV11-2	TRBJ2-1